Listed here are 32 T cell receptor beta chains from one sample, sequenced in a study of control samples from healthy donors and cancer patients (TCRdb year 2020). The library was made by the immunoSEQ multiplex PCR assay. Entries here come from immuneACCESS through TCRdb and include only in-frame sequences with V and J called. Some clones fail to appear in such tables; in the studies checked, an unresolved V gene covers under half of the shortfall, and the cause of the remainder is unknown. The sample table records over 30,000 clones; 86% of these occur just once. The ten biggest clones cover 1.6% of the sample. The sequenced sample consisted of PBMCs. Receptors were obtained from a woman between 40 and 50 years old with lung cancer.

The chain combines TRBV28 with TRBJ1-3; a possible D gene is TRBD1 (6 bases). From germline, CDR1 is MDHEN and CDR2 SYDVKM. The CDR3 spans 14 residues. V gave up 1 base and J gave up 3 bases, with 7 bases separating them. CDR3 in amino acids: CASSLYRVGNTIYF. CDR3 DNA: TGTGCCAGCAGTTTATACAGGGTTGGAAACACCATATATTTT.

The gene calls are TRBV27 and TRBJ2-7; 7 bases agree with TRBD2. In germline, CDR1 is MNHEY, CDR2 SMNVEV (reference sequence). This CDR3 is 14 amino acids long. V shed 1 base and J 3 bases; nucleotides not matched to a gene: 3. CDR3 loop: CASSLLGLGYEQYF. CDR3 coding DNA: TGTGCCAGCAGTTTATTAGGACTAGGCTACGAGCAGTACTTC.

Points on this clone: Germline is not matched at one junction end, which may reflect a read error. The chain links TRBV5-1 to TRBJ1-1, with 9 bases that match TRBD1. The CDR3 totals 13 residues. Germline-derived CDR1 and CDR2 are SGHRS and YFSETQ. The CDR3 protein is CASSLDRGPGGVF. The CDR3 DNA follows: TGCGCCAGCAGCTTGGACAGGGGGCCCGGTGGTGTCTTT. Full variable domain (outside the CDR3, taken from reference TRBV5-1 and TRBJ1-1): KAGVTQTPRYLIKTRGQQVTLSCSPISGHRSVSWYQQTPGQGLQFLFEYFSETQRNKGNFPGRFSGRQFSNSRSEMNVSTLELGDSALYLCASSLDRGPGGVFGQGTRLTVV.

The chain combines TRBV24-1 with TRBJ2-5; D may be TRBD1 (5 bases). The germline gives CDR1 KGHDR, CDR2 SFDVKD. V gave up 4 bases and J gave up 4 bases, with 9 bases separating them. The CDR3 runs to 13 residues. This CDR3 reads CATSDSGLETQYF. The CDR3, as DNA: TGTGCCACCAGTGACTCAGGGTTAGAGACCCAGTACTTC.

The rearrangement uses TRBV14 and TRBJ1-1, with unresolved D. V dropped 1 base and J dropped 8 bases, with 8 bases sitting between them. Germline CDR1 SGHDN, CDR2 FVKESK. The CDR3 extends over 12 amino acids. Written as DNA, the CDR3 is TGTGCCAGCAGCCAAGTAGCTAAAGAAGCTTTCTTT. This gives the protein CASSQVAKEAFF.

V usage is TRBV5-4 and J usage is TRBJ2-2, with 10 bases aligning to TRBD1. Trimming cost V 4 bases and J 7 bases; bases outside gene matches: 7. The CDR3 is made up of 15 amino acids. Germline CDR1 and CDR2: SGHNT and YYREEE (reference sequence). CDR3 amino acids: CASSRGQGIDGELFF. CDR3 nucleotides: TGTGCCAGCAGCCGGGGACAGGGGATTGACGGGGAGCTGTTTTTT.

This clone was seen only once. This chain links TRBV9 with TRBJ2-4; 10 nucleotides agree with TRBD2. The CDR3 extends over 17 amino acids. CDR1 is SGDLS and CDR2 is YYNGEE in the germline V gene. The trim removed 0 bases at V and 5 bases at J, leaving 8 bases unmatched. In DNA, the CDR3 is TGTGCCAGCAGCGTAGGAGCTAGCGGGGGACTTGAAAACATTCAGTACTTC. Translation gives CASSVGASGGLENIQYF.

There are a few counts of this clone. The chain has TRBV19 and TRBJ2-1, with TRBD2 matching 9 bases. Germline V CDR1 and CDR2: LNHDA, SQIVND (reference sequence). The CDR3 consists of 15 residues. Germline trimming cut 1 base from V and 3 bases from J; bases unmatched to any gene: 1. CDR3 region: CASSIVRGGYNEQFF. CDR3 bases: TGTGCCAGTAGTATAGTGCGGGGGGGCTACAATGAGCAGTTCTTC.

Only one count was recorded for this clone. The chain has TRBV9 and TRBJ1-1; TRBD1 aligns across 7 bases. Germline-derived CDR1 and CDR2 are SGDLS and YYNGEE. The CDR3 covers 12 residues. V trimming: 4 bases; J trimming: 8 bases; junction bases outside the gene matches: 5. CDR3 amino acids: CASSKSRGEAFF. The CDR3 coding sequence is TGTGCCAGCAGCAAATCCAGGGGGGAAGCTTTCTTT.

The V and J genes are TRBV18 and TRBJ2-7; D gene uncertain. The CDR3 runs 13 residues. Trimming left V 0 bases short and J 4 bases short, with 7 bases between. Germline V gene lookup returns CDR1 KGHSH and CDR2 LQKENI. CDR3 amino acids: CASSPPSGYEQYF. CDR3 nucleotides: TGTGCCAGCTCACCACCCTCCGGATACGAGCAGTACTTC.

V usage is TRBV20-1 and J usage is TRBJ2-5; 11 bases fit TRBD2. With V trimmed by 3 bases and J by 1 base, 4 bases remained unmatched. Germline V gene data show CDR1 as DFQATT and CDR2 as SNEGSKA (reference sequence). The CDR3 runs 15 residues. This CDR3 is CSASSTSGTQETQYF. The CDR3 DNA reads as TGCAGTGCTAGTTCGACTAGCGGGACCCAAGAGACCCAGTACTTC.

The chain uses TRBV18 and TRBJ2-1; 9 bases match TRBD1. V shed 4 bases, J shed 7 bases, and the junction held 8 bases outside the gene matches. This CDR3 has 15 residues. The V gene's germline CDR1 is KGHSH and CDR2 LQKENI. In nucleotides, the CDR3 is TGTGCCAGCTCACAGACAGGGGGAAATTCAAATGAGCAGTTCTTC. It is translated as CASSQTGGNSNEQFF.

The chain joins TRBV12-5 to TRBJ1-2; no reliable D call. Trimming removed 8 bases from V and 3 bases from J, with 16 bases in between. Germline values: CDR1 LGHNT, CDR2 FRNRAP. This CDR3 has 14 residues. The CDR3 reads CASSRSVGDYGYTF. The DNA of the CDR3 is TGTGCTAGTTCCCGCAGTGTTGGAGACTATGGCTACACCTTC. Full variable domain (missing parts from reference TRBV12-5 and TRBJ1-2): DARVTQTPRHKVTEMGQEVTMRCQPILGHNTVFWYRQTMMQGLELLAYFRNRAPLDDSGMPKDRFSAEMPDATLATLKIQPSEPRDSAVYFCASSRSVGDYGYTFGSGTRLTVV.

The chain joins TRBV10-1 to TRBJ2-1; 10 positions agree with TRBD1. The CDR3 is made up of 15 amino acids. Germline loops: CDR1 WNHNN, CDR2 SYGVQD (reference sequence). V lost 4 bases to trimming and J lost 5 bases; unmatched junction nucleotides: 5. The CDR3 DNA follows: TGCGCCAGCAGTGGTCCGGGACAGGGGAACAATGAGCAGTTCTTC. The encoded protein is CASSGPGQGNNEQFF.

Regarding this clone: The same CDR3 can be traced to other DNA sequences in this sample. The V gene is TRBV24-1, the J gene TRBJ2-7; a possible D gene is TRBD2 (5 bases). From germline, CDR1 is KGHDR and CDR2 SFDVKD. Trimming pared 5 bases from V and 6 bases from J, leaving 7 bases between. The CDR3 loop spans 11 amino acids. The CDR3 protein is CATSGGSEQYF. The CDR3 nucleotides are TGTGCCACCAGTGGAGGGAGCGAGCAGTACTTC.

The chain carries TRBV14 and TRBJ2-7; D remains unclear. The CDR3 runs to 15 residues. Germline CDR1 SGHDN, CDR2 FVKESK. Trimming took 4 bases from V and 4 from J, leaving 17 bases between them. In DNA form, the CDR3 reads TGTGCCAGCAGCCTCACGGCATCCATGGGGTACGAGCAGTACTTC. Translated: CASSLTASMGYEQYF. The full variable domain, completed using reference TRBV14 and TRBJ2-7, is EAGVTQFPSHSVIEKGQTVTLRCDPISGHDNLYWYRRVMGKEIKFLLHFVKESKQDESGMPNNRFLAERTGGTYSTLKVQPAELEDSGVYFCASSLTASMGYEQYFGPGTRLTVT.

This clone was detected once. The V call is TRBV25-1, the J call TRBJ2-7; weak D call: TRBD1 (5 bases). CDR1 MGHDK and CDR2 SYGVNS come from the germline V gene. The CDR3 is 15 residues long. The V and J ends lost 2 bases and 0 bases respectively, with 11 bases between them. CDR3 coding DNA: TGTGCCAGCAGTGAACAGGGCAGAGGCTCCTACGAGCAGTACTTC. Translated: CASSEQGRGSYEQYF.

The chain combines TRBV2 with TRBJ1-1; weak D call: TRBD1 (6 bases). The CDR3 is made up of 13 amino acids. Germline lookup yields CDR1 SNHLY and CDR2 FYNNEI. Trimming shortened V by 10 bases and J by 4 bases, and 16 bases separated the two germline ends. The CDR3 loop reads CATHRDLSTEAFF. As DNA, the CDR3 is TGTGCCACACACAGGGATTTAAGCACTGAAGCTTTCTTT.

The chain joins TRBV7-2 to TRBJ1-4; D ambiguous. Trimming left V 4 bases short and J 4 bases short, with 7 bases between. Germline CDR1 is SGHTA and CDR2 is FQGNSA. The CDR3 sequence is 13 residues long. The CDR3 DNA sequence: TGTGCCAGCAGCTCGGGTGGTAATGAAAAACTGTTTTTT. Amino acids: CASSSGGNEKLFF.

The rearrangement joins TRBV11-3 to TRBJ2-5, with a weak D call TRBD1 (6 bases). Between the trimmed V and J ends, which lost 6 bases and 5 bases, there was a span of 13 bases. Germline values: CDR1 SGHNT, CDR2 YENEEA. The CDR3 is made up of 13 amino acids. This chain's CDR3 is CASRSQGSETQYF. CDR3 bases: TGTGCCAGCAGGTCACAGGGCTCTGAGACCCAGTACTTC.

The genes are TRBV3-1 (or the pseudogene TRBV3-2) and TRBJ2-4, with TRBD2 matching 9 bases. Trimming at V came to 0 bases and at J to 1 base, leaving 4 bases not matched to a gene. This CDR3 contains 17 residues. Germline CDR1 is LGHDT and CDR2 is YNNKEL (reference sequence). CDR3 region: CASSQDLAGVAKNIQYF. CDR3 nucleotides: TGTGCCAGCAGCCAAGATTTAGCGGGGGTTGCCAAAAACATTCAGTACTTC.

The rearrangement joins TRBV9 to TRBJ2-1; the match to TRBD2 covers 7 bases. V dropped 4 bases and J dropped 3; count of bases not matched to a gene: 7. This CDR3 is built from 15 residues. From germline, CDR1 is SGDLS and CDR2 YYNGEE. CDR3 nucleotides: TGTGCCAGCAGCCCTCTCGGGGGGAACTACAATGAGCAGTTCTTC. This gives the protein CASSPLGGNYNEQFF.

This chain uses TRBV24-1 with TRBJ2-1, with D maybe TRBD2 (6 bases). With 3 bases removed from V and 4 bases from J, the gap between germline ends came to 21 bases. The CDR3 is 18 amino acids. Per the germline V gene, CDR1 is KGHDR and CDR2 is SFDVKD. The CDR3 DNA sequence: TGTGCCACCAGTGATCCAAAGAAGGGCCGGAGGGTATACAATGAGCAGTTCTTC. This sequence encodes CATSDPKKGRRVYNEQFF.

J is TRBJ1-5 and V is TRBV11-2, with no clear D. Per germline, CDR1 SGHAT and CDR2 FQNNGV. CDR3 length equals 16 residues. V lost 1 base to trimming and J lost 1 base, with 11 bases between them. The CDR3 coding sequence is TGTGCCAGCAGCTTAGGACCATTAGGGAGCAATCAGCCCCAGCATTTT. The encoded protein is CASSLGPLGSNQPQHF.

The chain links TRBV24-1 to TRBJ2-3; D is perhaps TRBD1 or TRBD2 (5 bases each). Germline CDR1 and CDR2: KGHDR and SFDVKD. The CDR3 has 13 residues. Trimming took off 8 bases at V and 5 bases at J, with 13 bases between the two ends. The CDR3 loop reads CATKTQAGDTQYF. CDR3 nucleotides: TGTGCCACCAAGACACAGGCGGGAGATACGCAGTATTTT.

The CDR3 region has the DNA TGTGCCAGCAGCTTAGTTCGTAGCTCCTACAATGAGCAGTTCTTC. This gives the protein CASSLVRSSYNEQFF. This chain connects TRBV11-1 to TRBJ2-1; unclear D gene. Germline V gene sequence: CDR1 SGHAT, CDR2 FQDESV (reference sequence). The V and J ends lost 1 base and 0 bases respectively, with 7 bases between them. This CDR3 has 15 residues.

The chain carries TRBV7-2 and TRBJ1-2; TRBD1 might be the D (6 bases). Germline assignment: CDR1 SGHTA and CDR2 FQGNSA. The germline V and J ends were trimmed by 1 base and 6 bases, with 12 bases remaining between them. The CDR3 consists of 14 residues. The DNA of the CDR3 is TGTGCCAGCAGCTTAGGTACGGGGGCAGATGGCTACACCTTC. This gives the protein CASSLGTGADGYTF.

The chain recombines TRBV10-3 with TRBJ1-2; a weak D match, TRBD1 (6 bases). The germline V and J ends were trimmed by 3 bases and 8 bases, with 13 bases remaining between them. Germline V lookup: CDR1 ENHRY, CDR2 SYGVKD. The CDR3 consists of 13 residues. CDR3 DNA sequence: TGTGCCATCAGTGAAACAGGGCAGGGAGGCTACACCTTC. It codes for CAISETGQGGYTF.

The chain uses TRBV18 and TRBJ2-1; TRBD1 matches 9 bases. Trimming took 6 bases from V and 2 from J; bases not matched to a gene: 8. Germline loops: CDR1 KGHSH, CDR2 LQKENI. This CDR3 comprises 16 residues. CDR3 region: CASSPGTGITYNEQFF. The CDR3 DNA follows: TGTGCCAGCTCCCCCGGGACAGGGATAACCTACAATGAGCAGTTCTTC.

The rearrangement uses TRBV5-5 and TRBJ1-1, with D perhaps TRBD1 (5 bases). V lost 3 bases and J 2 bases, leaving 8 bases between the germline ends. CDR3 length: 13 residues. Germline V gene sequence: CDR1 SGHKS, CDR2 YYEKEE (reference sequence). The DNA for the CDR3 is TGTGCCAGCAGCTATCAGGGTAACACTGAAGCTTTCTTT. Amino acid sequence: CASSYQGNTEAFF.

V is TRBV5-4 and J is TRBJ2-3; TRBD1 matches at 7 bases. This CDR3 has 13 residues. Germline V gene data show CDR1 as SGHNT and CDR2 as YYREEE (reference sequence). Trimming at V came to 4 bases and at J to 3 bases, leaving 2 bases not matched to a gene. CDR3 in DNA: TGTGCCAGCAGCATACAGGGGACAGATACGCAGTATTTT. It yields the protein CASSIQGTDTQYF.

The rearrangement joins TRBV25-1 to TRBJ1-4, with 10 bases lining up with TRBD1. CDR1 and CDR2 (germline): MGHDK, SYGVNS. V was pared by 0 bases and J by 10 bases, with 5 bases of the junction left unmatched. The CDR3 is 15 amino acids. CDR3 bases: TGTGCCAGCAGTGAATATGGACAGGGGGATGGAAAACTGTTTTTT. It specifies CASSEYGQGDGKLFF.